The clone carrying this T cell receptor beta chain was seen more than once but under ten times. The entry originates in a study of blood T cell repertoires in COVID-19. On the study more broadly: From the United States, Italy and Spain came samples of acute and convalescent COVID-19. Sources were T cells, B-cell-depleted T cells, or PBMCs; the material itself was cDNA or gDNA.

Original handling: It was from reference gene primer amplification that nucleated cell counts were estimated. TCRdb's copy holds only in-frame clones and misses some; the assay was immunoSEQ multiplex PCR. V and J calls plus clone size are reproduced from that table; the DNA served to infer D and trimming. The table lists 70,000 to 95,000 clones, 85% to 95% of them singletons, with over 3.5% in the top ten. V shed 4 bases and J 10 bases; nucleotides not matched to a gene: 11. Germline CDR1 SGDLS, CDR2 YYNGEE. CDR3 size: 15 residues. Specimen: peripheral blood. The V call is TRBV9, the J call TRBJ1-6; 7 bases align to TRBD1. This receptor was identified in a woman in her forties or fifties in a cohort sampled during active COVID-19. CDR3 residues: CASSPGGRGQSPLHF. The CDR3 DNA follows: TGTGCCAGCAGCCCAGGGGGTAGGGGACAGTCACCCCTCCACTTT.